This is a list of T cell receptor beta chains from one sample in a study of post-analysis software for immune sequencing data. TCRdb ran MiXCR on the PCR reads and lists one entry per CDR3 protein. Found here are 740,000 or so distinct CDR3 sequences, about 53% of them singletons; the top ten hold roughly 4.4%. Source material: blood. The receptors derive from a girl aged 5 to 17 with multiple sclerosis. The CDR3 runs from the conserved cysteine through the conserved F or W. Each record gives: CDR3 DNA, CDR3 protein, V gene, D gene, clone size, J gene. A D gene is named only where the DNA matches it firmly. The size entry is marked missing in some rows and otherwise reads once, few, many or a size class.

CDR3 DNA: TGTGCCAGCAGTCGGCTCAAGGGGGGCACAGATACGCAGTATTTT
CDR3 protein: CASSRLKGGTDTQYF
V gene: TRBV6-4
D gene: .
clone size: .
J gene: TRBJ2-3

CDR3 DNA: TGCAGTGCTAGGCGGGACAGCAGCCCCTACGAGCAGTACTTC
CDR3 protein: CSARRDSSPYEQYF
V gene: TRBV20-1
D gene: .
clone size: .
J gene: TRBJ2-7

CDR3 DNA: TGTGCCACCAGCCTATGGGGGCTCGGTGAGCAGTTCTTC
CDR3 protein: CATSLWGLGEQFF
V gene: TRBV15
D gene: .
clone size: .
J gene: TRBJ2-1

CDR3 DNA: TGCAGTGCTACCAGGTCAAGCTCCTACAATGAGCAGTTCTTC
CDR3 protein: CSATRSSSYNEQFF
V gene: TRBV20-1
D gene: .
clone size: .
J gene: TRBJ2-1

CDR3 DNA: TGTGCCTGGAGTGTACCCCAGTACGAGCAGTACTTC
CDR3 protein: CAWSVPQYEQYF
V gene: TRBV30
D gene: .
clone size: .
J gene: TRBJ2-7

CDR3 DNA: TGCGCCAGCAGCTTGGGCCTAGCGGGCTCTGTCCTCTACAATGAGCAGTTCTTC
CDR3 protein: CASSLGLAGSVLYNEQFF
V gene: TRBV5-1
D gene: TRBD2
clone size: .
J gene: TRBJ2-1

CDR3 DNA: TGTGCCAGCAGCCTCTTACGGGGGAGTCAGCAGTACTTC
CDR3 protein: CASSLLRGSQQYF
V gene: TRBV7-9
D gene: .
clone size: .
J gene: TRBJ2-7

CDR3 DNA: TGCAGCGTTGGCAACCCGAACACTGAAGCTTTCTTT
CDR3 protein: CSVGNPNTEAFF
V gene: TRBV29-1
D gene: .
clone size: .
J gene: TRBJ1-1

CDR3 DNA: TGCAGTGCTAGTTCCGGGACACAACAGCCCCAGCATTTT
CDR3 protein: CSASSGTQQPQHF
V gene: TRBV20-1
D gene: .
clone size: few
J gene: TRBJ1-5

CDR3 DNA: TGTGCCAGCAGTCCACGGGCCGGGAGGGGGGGCATTCAGTACTTC
CDR3 protein: CASSPRAGRGGIQYF
V gene: TRBV6-6
D gene: TRBD2
clone size: .
J gene: TRBJ2-4

CDR3 DNA: TGTGCCAGCCAGAGACCCCCAGGCAACACTGAAGCTTTCTTT
CDR3 protein: CASQRPPGNTEAFF
V gene: TRBV12-3/TRBV12-4
D gene: .
clone size: .
J gene: TRBJ1-1

CDR3 DNA: TGCGCCAGCAGCTTGAATCGTTTTGGGGGCATGACTGAAGCTTTCTTT
CDR3 protein: CASSLNRFGGMTEAFF
V gene: TRBV5-1
D gene: .
clone size: .
J gene: TRBJ1-1

CDR3 DNA: TGTGCCAGCACCGAGGACAAGAGCTCCTACAATGAGCAGTTCTTC
CDR3 protein: CASTEDKSSYNEQFF
V gene: TRBV13
D gene: .
clone size: .
J gene: TRBJ2-1

CDR3 DNA: TGCAGTGCTAGTAGGCAGGGGATAGGCAAAAACATTCAGTACTTC
CDR3 protein: CSASRQGIGKNIQYF
V gene: TRBV20-1
D gene: .
clone size: few
J gene: TRBJ2-4

CDR3 DNA: TGTGCCAGCAGCAAAACCCCTGAAGCTTTCTTT
CDR3 protein: CASSKTPEAFF
V gene: TRBV21-1
D gene: .
clone size: .
J gene: TRBJ1-1

CDR3 DNA: TGCGCCAGCAGCCAAGGGGGACAGCAAACCTACGAGCAGTACTTC
CDR3 protein: CASSQGGQQTYEQYF
V gene: TRBV4-1
D gene: TRBD1
clone size: few
J gene: TRBJ2-7

CDR3 DNA: TGCGCCAGCAGCTTGACCAGCGGGAGAGTGTATAGGACAGATACGCAGTATTTT
CDR3 protein: CASSLTSGRVYRTDTQYF
V gene: TRBV5-1
D gene: TRBD2
clone size: .
J gene: TRBJ2-3

CDR3 DNA: TGCAGCGTTGCCATGACAGGGCCGGGAGGACCCCAGCATTTT
CDR3 protein: CSVAMTGPGGPQHF
V gene: TRBV29-1
D gene: TRBD1
clone size: .
J gene: TRBJ1-5

CDR3 DNA: TGTGCCAGCAGCCGGAGTGCAACTAATGAAAAACTGTTTTTT
CDR3 protein: CASSRSATNEKLFF
V gene: TRBV7-9
D gene: .
clone size: .
J gene: TRBJ1-4

CDR3 DNA: TGCAGCGTTCACTTTACCGGGACCCTCCTCTACAATGAGCAGTTCTTC
CDR3 protein: CSVHFTGTLLYNEQFF
V gene: TRBV29-1
D gene: .
clone size: few
J gene: TRBJ2-1

CDR3 DNA: TGTGCCAGCAGTTTAAGATGGTACTACGAGCAGTACTTC
CDR3 protein: CASSLRWYYEQYF
V gene: TRBV27
D gene: .
clone size: .
J gene: TRBJ2-7

CDR3 DNA: TGTGCCAGCAGCCAATACTTAGCGGGGGAGCAGTACTTC
CDR3 protein: CASSQYLAGEQYF
V gene: TRBV3-1
D gene: TRBD2
clone size: .
J gene: TRBJ2-5

CDR3 DNA: TGCAGTGCTACGGGGACAGTATATAGCAATCAGCCCCAGCATTTT
CDR3 protein: CSATGTVYSNQPQHF
V gene: TRBV20-1
D gene: TRBD1
clone size: .
J gene: TRBJ1-5

CDR3 DNA: TGCAGCGTAAGGACGGGAGGAGGGGAAAAACTGTTTTTT
CDR3 protein: CSVRTGGGEKLFF
V gene: TRBV29-1
D gene: .
clone size: .
J gene: TRBJ1-4

CDR3 DNA: TGTGCCAGCAGCTTAAGGTTGGGCGAGCAGTTCTTC
CDR3 protein: CASSLRLGEQFF
V gene: TRBV7-8
D gene: .
clone size: .
J gene: TRBJ2-1

CDR3 DNA: TGTGCCAGCAGCAAAGGACGGGGAGGACGGTACGAGCAGTACTTC
CDR3 protein: CASSKGRGGRYEQYF
V gene: TRBV21-1
D gene: .
clone size: .
J gene: TRBJ2-7

CDR3 DNA: TGTGCCAGCAGTTTATCGCAGGGGAGCGAAGCATTCACCTTC
CDR3 protein: CASSLSQGSEAFTF
V gene: TRBV12-3/TRBV12-4
D gene: .
clone size: .
J gene: TRBJ1-2

CDR3 DNA: TGCAGCGTTACGGTAAACACTGAAGCTTTCTTT
CDR3 protein: CSVTVNTEAFF
V gene: TRBV29-1
D gene: .
clone size: many
J gene: TRBJ1-1

CDR3 DNA: TGCAGCGTCCAAAGGAGTTCAGGGGGGTCAGGTAATGAGCAGTTCTTC
CDR3 protein: CSVQRSSGGSGNEQFF
V gene: TRBV29-1
D gene: .
clone size: .
J gene: TRBJ2-1

CDR3 DNA: TGTGCCAGCAGCTTAGACCCGGGTCCCCAGCCCCAGCATTTT
CDR3 protein: CASSLDPGPQPQHF
V gene: TRBV7-2
D gene: .
clone size: few
J gene: TRBJ1-5

CDR3 DNA: TGTGCCAGCAGTTTCCGACGGGGGCACAATGAGCAGTTCTTC
CDR3 protein: CASSFRRGHNEQFF
V gene: TRBV12-3/TRBV12-4
D gene: .
clone size: .
J gene: TRBJ2-1

CDR3 DNA: TGTGCCAGCAGCCCGGCCCCGGGACTCCAGAGGGTCACTGAAGCTTTCTTT
CDR3 protein: CASSPAPGLQRVTEAFF
V gene: TRBV7-6
D gene: .
clone size: .
J gene: TRBJ1-1

CDR3 DNA: TGTGCCAGCAGTGTACTATCCGAGCCCTCCTACGAGCAGTACTTC
CDR3 protein: CASSVLSEPSYEQYF
V gene: TRBV2
D gene: .
clone size: once
J gene: TRBJ2-7

CDR3 DNA: TGCAGCGTAAGAGCGGGAGTCGATGAGCAGTTCTTC
CDR3 protein: CSVRAGVDEQFF
V gene: TRBV29-1
D gene: TRBD2
clone size: few
J gene: TRBJ2-1

CDR3 DNA: TGTGCCAGCAGTTACTCGACGGAAGGGGCCAAAAACATTCAGTACTTC
CDR3 protein: CASSYSTEGAKNIQYF
V gene: TRBV6-6
D gene: .
clone size: .
J gene: TRBJ2-4

CDR3 DNA: TGTGCCAGCAGCCCCGGACTAGCGGGGGGCCCTCAGTATTTT
CDR3 protein: CASSPGLAGGPQYF
V gene: TRBV7-3
D gene: TRBD2
clone size: .
J gene: TRBJ2-3

CDR3 DNA: TGTGCCAGCTCACCACCGACGGCCCCGAGGAATGAGCAGTTCTTC
CDR3 protein: CASSPPTAPRNEQFF
V gene: TRBV18
D gene: .
clone size: .
J gene: TRBJ2-1

CDR3 DNA: TGTGCCAGCAGCCCCTTCATCTCTGGGGCCAACGTCCTGACTTTC
CDR3 protein: CASSPFISGANVLTF
V gene: TRBV7-2
D gene: .
clone size: .
J gene: TRBJ2-6

CDR3 DNA: TGTGCCAGCAGCTTGGACCTCGCGGGACGCACAGATACGCAGTATTTT
CDR3 protein: CASSLDLAGRTDTQYF
V gene: TRBV5-4
D gene: .
clone size: .
J gene: TRBJ2-3

CDR3 DNA: TGCAGCGCTAGAGGAGCGGGGGCCAACTACGAGCAGTACTTC
CDR3 protein: CSARGAGANYEQYF
V gene: TRBV20-1
D gene: TRBD2
clone size: .
J gene: TRBJ2-7

CDR3 DNA: TGCAGTGCCCCGGGGCTAGGTGAGCAGTTCTTC
CDR3 protein: CSAPGLGEQFF
V gene: TRBV20-1
D gene: .
clone size: few
J gene: TRBJ2-1

CDR3 DNA: TGCAGCGTTGCCCGAGACAGGGGATGGGATACGCAGTATTTT
CDR3 protein: CSVARDRGWDTQYF
V gene: TRBV29-1
D gene: TRBD1
clone size: once
J gene: TRBJ2-3

CDR3 DNA: TGCAGTGCTCGCGGGACAGGGGACTACAATGAGCAGTTCTTC
CDR3 protein: CSARGTGDYNEQFF
V gene: TRBV20-1
D gene: TRBD1
clone size: .
J gene: TRBJ2-1

CDR3 DNA: TGCGCCAGCAGCTTGGGTAGGGGCGCTGAAGCTTTCTTT
CDR3 protein: CASSLGRGAEAFF
V gene: TRBV5-1
D gene: .
clone size: .
J gene: TRBJ1-1

CDR3 DNA: TGCGCCAGCAGCGAAACAGGGAGGGGGGGTTACTTCGACACAGATACGCAGTATTTT
CDR3 protein: CASSETGRGGYFDTDTQYF
V gene: TRBV5-1
D gene: .
clone size: few
J gene: TRBJ2-3

CDR3 DNA: TGCGCCAGCAGCCAGATGGCGGGAGTAGCCTACAATGAGCAGTTCTTC
CDR3 protein: CASSQMAGVAYNEQFF
V gene: TRBV5-1
D gene: TRBD2
clone size: .
J gene: TRBJ2-1

CDR3 DNA: TGTGCCAGCAGCCCCTGGGACGACAGCCTCTCCTACAATGAGCAGTTCTTC
CDR3 protein: CASSPWDDSLSYNEQFF
V gene: TRBV5-8
D gene: .
clone size: many
J gene: TRBJ2-1

CDR3 DNA: TGTGCCAGCAGAAGTAGCGAGCGCGGGAATGAGCAGTTCTTC
CDR3 protein: CASRSSERGNEQFF
V gene: TRBV3-1
D gene: .
clone size: few
J gene: TRBJ2-1

CDR3 DNA: TGCGCCAGCAGCCATAAAGAGACCCAGTACTTC
CDR3 protein: CASSHKETQYF
V gene: TRBV5-1
D gene: .
clone size: few
J gene: TRBJ2-5

CDR3 DNA: TGTGCCAGCAGTCTAAGGGGGGGGGCTGGCAATCAGCCCCAGCATTTT
CDR3 protein: CASSLRGGAGNQPQHF
V gene: TRBV6-5
D gene: .
clone size: .
J gene: TRBJ1-5

CDR3 DNA: TGCAGCGTTGGAATCAGGTTGCGCGAGCAGTACTTC
CDR3 protein: CSVGIRLREQYF
V gene: TRBV29-1
D gene: .
clone size: .
J gene: TRBJ2-7

CDR3 DNA: TGCAGTGCTAGGGTACTAGCGGAGATCTACAATGAGCAGTTCTTC
CDR3 protein: CSARVLAEIYNEQFF
V gene: TRBV20-1
D gene: TRBD2
clone size: .
J gene: TRBJ2-1

CDR3 DNA: TGTACCTGGAGTCCCCCACCGGAGCGGGGGATTTACGAGCAGTACTTC
CDR3 protein: CTWSPPPERGIYEQYF
V gene: TRBV30
D gene: TRBD2
clone size: .
J gene: TRBJ2-7

CDR3 DNA: TGTGCCAGCAGTTTTATCGGGGGAGAACAGCCCCAGCATTTT
CDR3 protein: CASSFIGGEQPQHF
V gene: TRBV12-3/TRBV12-4
D gene: .
clone size: .
J gene: TRBJ1-5

CDR3 DNA: TGCAGCGTTGTGATAGTTCTCCAAGAGACCCAGTACTTC
CDR3 protein: CSVVIVLQETQYF
V gene: TRBV29-1
D gene: .
clone size: .
J gene: TRBJ2-5

CDR3 DNA: TGTGCCACCAGCAGTCCCCGCAGACTAGCGGCCTACAATGAGCAGTTCTTC
CDR3 protein: CATSSPRRLAAYNEQFF
V gene: TRBV15
D gene: TRBD2
clone size: few
J gene: TRBJ2-1

CDR3 DNA: TGTGCCAGCAGTTTAAGGGGGGCGGGTTTAGGGCACGAGCAGTACTTC
CDR3 protein: CASSLRGAGLGHEQYF
V gene: TRBV27
D gene: .
clone size: .
J gene: TRBJ2-7

CDR3 DNA: TGTGCCAGCACCCGGGGCGCTGCCGGGGAGCTGTTTTTT
CDR3 protein: CASTRGAAGELFF
V gene: TRBV7-3
D gene: .
clone size: .
J gene: TRBJ2-2

CDR3 DNA: TGTGCCAGCAGTTTTAAAACTGAAGCTTTCTTT
CDR3 protein: CASSFKTEAFF
V gene: TRBV12-3/TRBV12-4
D gene: .
clone size: .
J gene: TRBJ1-1